The clone carrying this T cell receptor (beta chain) has a handful of counts. This specimen comes from a study of blood T cell repertoires in COVID-19. Looking at the study overall: COVID-19 samples, acute and convalescent, were from the United States, Italy and Spain.

Authors' analysis steps: The authors estimated nucleated cell counts from reference gene primer amplification. Using immunoSEQ multiplex PCR, the repertoire was profiled, and TCRdb retains in-frame clones only, with some absent. V, J and clone size derive from that table, while D and trimming were established from the DNA sequence. The top ten clones hold 6.5% to 8% of a sample with about 51,000 clones, roughly 84% of them seen once. Germline values: CDR1 MGHRA, CDR2 YSYEKL. V shed 2 bases and J 4 bases; nucleotides not matched to a gene: 14. This CDR3 contains 19 residues. The genes are TRBV4-1 and TRBJ1-3; 10 nucleotides match TRBD1. Sequencing was performed on peripheral blood. The sequence was obtained from a man aged 45-65 years with active COVID-19. In DNA, the CDR3 is TGCGCCAGCAGCCAATCCTTGGGGACAGGGGTTTCGTACGGAAACACCATATATTTT. Encoded protein: CASSQSLGTGVSYGNTIYF.